This is a list of T cell receptor beta chains from one sample in a study of vaccination effects on CD4 cells after COVID-19. Antigens for these TCRs are unknown. Profiled with immunoSEQ multiplex PCR; TCRdb holds only in-frame clones, not every one. The table has around 45,000 clones, more than 75% seen once. The starting material was CD4+ T cells from PBMCs cultured without peptide, obtained before COVID-19 vaccination. Source of these receptors: a human donor who had a prior SARS-CoV-2 infection. Both conserved end residues are part of each CDR3. D genes are given only for firm matches. Not every row has a clone size; where given, it reads once, few, many or a size class.

cdr3_length: 13; j_call: TRBJ2-1; d_call: -; v_call: TRBV12-3/TRBV12-4; clone_size: -; cdr3_nt: TGTGCCAGCAGTCTAGCAGGGGCGCATGAGCAGTTCTTC; cdr3_aa: CASSLAGAHEQFF
cdr3_length: 15; j_call: TRBJ2-5; d_call: -; v_call: TRBV18; clone_size: -; cdr3_nt: TGTGCCAGCTCACCAGTGGGTGCTCGGGGGGAGACCCAGTACTTC; cdr3_aa: CASSPVGARGETQYF
cdr3_length: 13; j_call: TRBJ2-7; d_call: -; v_call: TRBV6-5; clone_size: -; cdr3_nt: TGTGCCAGCAGCCAGGGTCCTTCCTACGAGCAGTACTTC; cdr3_aa: CASSQGPSYEQYF
cdr3_length: 12; j_call: TRBJ2-7; d_call: -; v_call: TRBV19; clone_size: -; cdr3_nt: TGTGCCAGTAGTGACTTAGACAGGTTGCAGTACTTC; cdr3_aa: CASSDLDRLQYF
cdr3_length: 13; j_call: TRBJ2-7; d_call: -; v_call: TRBV12-3/TRBV12-4; clone_size: -; cdr3_nt: TGTGCCAGCAGTTTCCTCAGGGACTACGAGCAGTACTTC; cdr3_aa: CASSFLRDYEQYF
cdr3_length: 13; j_call: TRBJ2-5; d_call: -; v_call: TRBV9; clone_size: -; cdr3_nt: TGTGCCAGCAGCGTAAACCCAGAAGAGACCCAGTACTTC; cdr3_aa: CASSVNPEETQYF
cdr3_length: 13; j_call: TRBJ2-7; d_call: -; v_call: TRBV4-2; clone_size: -; cdr3_nt: TGTGCCAGCAGCCAAGAGGGGTTCTACGAGCAGTACTTC; cdr3_aa: CASSQEGFYEQYF
cdr3_length: 17; j_call: TRBJ1-1; d_call: TRBD1; v_call: TRBV4-2; clone_size: few; cdr3_nt: TGTGCCAGCAGCCCCCGGGTCACAGGGGGAGGGAACACTGAAGCTTTCTTT; cdr3_aa: CASSPRVTGGGNTEAFF
cdr3_length: 16; j_call: TRBJ2-3; d_call: -; v_call: TRBV5-4; clone_size: -; cdr3_nt: TGTGCCAGCAGCTTCTCGGGGACGGCTGGCACAGATACGCAGTATTTT; cdr3_aa: CASSFSGTAGTDTQYF
cdr3_length: 16; j_call: TRBJ2-3; d_call: -; v_call: TRBV9; clone_size: -; cdr3_nt: TGTGCCAGCAGCGTAGGCGGCGGAGGCTCCGTAGATACGCAGTATTTT; cdr3_aa: CASSVGGGGSVDTQYF
cdr3_length: 12; j_call: TRBJ2-7; d_call: -; v_call: TRBV6-5; clone_size: -; cdr3_nt: TGTGCCAGCAGGTCGACTTACTACGAGCAGTACTTC; cdr3_aa: CASRSTYYEQYF
cdr3_length: 13; j_call: TRBJ2-1; d_call: -; v_call: TRBV18; clone_size: few; cdr3_nt: TGTGCCAGCTCACCACTCTCAAATCATGAGCAGTTCTTC; cdr3_aa: CASSPLSNHEQFF
cdr3_length: 12; j_call: TRBJ2-7; d_call: -; v_call: TRBV30; clone_size: -; cdr3_nt: TGTGCCTGGAGTTTTACCTTTCTCGAGCAGTACTTC; cdr3_aa: CAWSFTFLEQYF
cdr3_length: 14; j_call: TRBJ2-5; d_call: TRBD1; v_call: TRBV6-5; clone_size: -; cdr3_nt: TGTGCCAGCAGTCGGGACAGGGTTGCGGAGACCCAGTACTTC; cdr3_aa: CASSRDRVAETQYF
cdr3_length: 15; j_call: TRBJ2-5; d_call: TRBD1; v_call: TRBV5-1; clone_size: -; cdr3_nt: TGCGCCAGCAGCGATGACAGGGGATCACAAGAGACCCAGTACTTC; cdr3_aa: CASSDDRGSQETQYF
cdr3_length: 13; j_call: TRBJ1-2; d_call: -; v_call: TRBV24-1; clone_size: -; cdr3_nt: TGTGCCACCAGTGATGGACAGCGGCATGGCTACACCTTC; cdr3_aa: CATSDGQRHGYTF
cdr3_length: 12; j_call: TRBJ2-2; d_call: -; v_call: TRBV7-2; clone_size: -; cdr3_nt: TGTGCCAGCAGCCCCCGTTTCGGGGAGCTGTTTTTT; cdr3_aa: CASSPRFGELFF
cdr3_length: 14; j_call: TRBJ2-7; d_call: -; v_call: TRBV18; clone_size: -; cdr3_nt: TGTGCCAGCTCACCACCGGGGCTCAACTACGAGCAGTACTTC; cdr3_aa: CASSPPGLNYEQYF
cdr3_length: 15; j_call: TRBJ1-2; d_call: -; v_call: TRBV11-2; clone_size: -; cdr3_nt: TGTGCCAGCAGCTCCCCCCGCGGGGGCTTCTATGGCTACACCTTC; cdr3_aa: CASSSPRGGFYGYTF
cdr3_length: 15; j_call: TRBJ1-6; d_call: -; v_call: TRBV9; clone_size: -; cdr3_nt: TGTGCCAGCAGCGTATCGGGGGGCGATCGGTCACCCCTCCACTTT; cdr3_aa: CASSVSGGDRSPLHF
cdr3_length: 11; j_call: TRBJ2-7; d_call: -; v_call: TRBV11-2; clone_size: -; cdr3_nt: TGTGCCAGCAGCCCTGGGGCCGTGCAGTACTTC; cdr3_aa: CASSPGAVQYF
cdr3_length: 12; j_call: TRBJ1-5; d_call: -; v_call: TRBV11-2; clone_size: -; cdr3_nt: TGTGCCAGCAGCTTAGAGGGTCAGCCCCAGCATTTT; cdr3_aa: CASSLEGQPQHF
cdr3_length: 19; j_call: TRBJ2-7; d_call: TRBD2; v_call: TRBV5-6; clone_size: -; cdr3_nt: TGTGCCAGCAGCTTTGGGGCCGCGCTAGCGGGAGTAGGGCCCTACGAGCAGTACTTC; cdr3_aa: CASSFGAALAGVGPYEQYF
cdr3_length: 14; j_call: TRBJ1-5; d_call: -; v_call: TRBV11-2; clone_size: -; cdr3_nt: TGTGCCAGCAGCTTAAACCAAGGGGATCAGCCCCAGCATTTT; cdr3_aa: CASSLNQGDQPQHF
cdr3_length: 17; j_call: TRBJ1-3; d_call: -; v_call: TRBV7-6; clone_size: -; cdr3_nt: TGTGCCAGCAGCTTAGGTCAGGGGCCGCATTCTGGAAACACCATATATTTT; cdr3_aa: CASSLGQGPHSGNTIYF
cdr3_length: 16; j_call: TRBJ2-2; d_call: TRBD1; v_call: TRBV10-2; clone_size: -; cdr3_nt: TGCGCCAGCAGGACCCTGTGGACAGGGGTCACCGGGGAGCTGTTTTTT; cdr3_aa: CASRTLWTGVTGELFF
cdr3_length: 13; j_call: TRBJ1-4; d_call: -; v_call: TRBV6-6; clone_size: once; cdr3_nt: TGTGCCAGCAGTAGGCACACTAATGAAAAACTGTTTTTT; cdr3_aa: CASSRHTNEKLFF
cdr3_length: 14; j_call: TRBJ2-7; d_call: -; v_call: TRBV5-8; clone_size: -; cdr3_nt: TGTGCCAGCAGCTTGGGGTCCAGAGCCTACGAGCAGTACTTC; cdr3_aa: CASSLGSRAYEQYF
cdr3_length: 15; j_call: TRBJ2-7; d_call: TRBD2; v_call: TRBV14; clone_size: -; cdr3_nt: TGTGCCAGCAGCCAAGGTAGCCTAGCGGAGGCCCCAGGGTACTTC; cdr3_aa: CASSQGSLAEAPGYF
cdr3_length: 15; j_call: TRBJ1-1; d_call: -; v_call: TRBV18; clone_size: -; cdr3_nt: TGTGCCAGCTCACCACGGGGGGGGATTAACACTGAAGCTTTCTTT; cdr3_aa: CASSPRGGINTEAFF
cdr3_length: 12; j_call: TRBJ1-2; d_call: -; v_call: TRBV11-3; clone_size: few; cdr3_nt: TGTGCCAGCAGCTGGGGGGTCTATGGCTACACCTTC; cdr3_aa: CASSWGVYGYTF
cdr3_length: 14; j_call: TRBJ2-7; d_call: -; v_call: TRBV13; clone_size: -; cdr3_nt: TGTGCCAGCAGCCCAAGACCCCGTGATGGCGAGCAGTACTTC; cdr3_aa: CASSPRPRDGEQYF
cdr3_length: 14; j_call: TRBJ2-7; d_call: -; v_call: TRBV19; clone_size: -; cdr3_nt: TGTGCCAGTAGTTCCCGGGACCGGGCCTACGAGCAGTACTTC; cdr3_aa: CASSSRDRAYEQYF
cdr3_length: 15; j_call: TRBJ1-5; d_call: TRBD1; v_call: TRBV19; clone_size: few; cdr3_nt: TGTGCCAGTACCCCCGGGACAGGTATGTTCCAGCCCCAGCATTTT; cdr3_aa: CASTPGTGMFQPQHF
cdr3_length: 16; j_call: TRBJ1-4; d_call: TRBD1; v_call: TRBV28; clone_size: few; cdr3_nt: TGTGCCAGCAGGACCGGACAGACAGGGGGCTTCGAAAAACTGTTTTTT; cdr3_aa: CASRTGQTGGFEKLFF
cdr3_length: 15; j_call: TRBJ2-3; d_call: TRBD2; v_call: TRBV7-2; clone_size: -; cdr3_nt: TGTGCCAGCAGCTCGCCTAAGACTAGCCCAGATACGCAGTATTTT; cdr3_aa: CASSSPKTSPDTQYF
cdr3_length: 16; j_call: TRBJ2-2; d_call: -; v_call: TRBV7-9; clone_size: -; cdr3_nt: TGTGCCAGCAGCGGGCGATGGGACATGACATACGGGGAGCTGTTTTTT; cdr3_aa: CASSGRWDMTYGELFF
cdr3_length: 15; j_call: TRBJ1-2; d_call: -; v_call: TRBV2; clone_size: -; cdr3_nt: TGTGCCAGCAGGGACACTCCCCGAGCTAACTATGGCTACACCTTC; cdr3_aa: CASRDTPRANYGYTF
cdr3_length: 15; j_call: TRBJ2-5; d_call: -; v_call: TRBV5-4; clone_size: few; cdr3_nt: TGTGCCAGCAGCTTGGGTCTTGGCTTCTACGAGACCCAGTACTTC; cdr3_aa: CASSLGLGFYETQYF
cdr3_length: 13; j_call: TRBJ2-2; d_call: -; v_call: TRBV7-3; clone_size: -; cdr3_nt: TGTGCCAGCAGCTTAAGGGTTGCCGGGGAGCTGTTTTTT; cdr3_aa: CASSLRVAGELFF
cdr3_length: 18; j_call: TRBJ2-3; d_call: TRBD2; v_call: TRBV15; clone_size: -; cdr3_nt: TGTGCCACCAGCAGAGATAAAATTTCTAGCGGGGTGGTGGATACGCAGTATTTT; cdr3_aa: CATSRDKISSGVVDTQYF